Following are 17 T cell receptor beta chains from one sample sequenced in a study of identical twins. Each CDR3 protein is one row after TCRdb ran MiXCR on the 5' RACE reads. Of 300,000 to 400,000 distinct CDR3 sequences listed, around 12% were seen once; the top ten hold 7.2%. These same records also appear under a second study, on yellow fever vaccine responses in identical twins.

The sample taken for sequencing was CD8+ T cells sorted from blood. These receptors originate from a woman aged 18-30 years in good health.

This clonotype was seen a handful of times. The V gene is TRBV28, the J gene TRBJ2-7; D remains ambiguous. V was cut by 3 bases and J by 6 bases, with 15 bases left in between. CDR3 length: 14 amino acids. Germline V gives CDR1 MDHEN, CDR2 SYDVKM. CDR3 amino acids: CASSFFGLGTEQYF. The CDR3 DNA follows: TGTGCCAGCAGTTTTTTCGGGCTCGGCACCGAGCAGTACTTC.

J is TRBJ1-1 and V is TRBV4-1; tentatively, D is TRBD1 (5 bases). Trimming stripped 4 bases from V and 3 bases from J, with 9 bases between. This CDR3 has 13 residues. Germline V gene lookup returns CDR1 MGHRA and CDR2 YSYEKL. For the CDR3, the DNA is TGCGCCAGCAGCCCGGACACCTACACTGAAGCTTTCTTT. It codes for CASSPDTYTEAFF.

This clonotype was seen ten or more times. The V call is TRBV27, the J call TRBJ2-7; TRBD1 matches at 11 bases. Trimming took 6 bases from V and 2 from J; bases not matched to a gene: 3. This CDR3 has 14 amino acids. Per germline, CDR1 MNHEY and CDR2 SMNVEV (reference sequence). CDR3: CASSPGQGAYEQYF. The CDR3, as DNA: TGTGCCAGCAGCCCGGGACAGGGGGCCTACGAGCAGTACTTC.

The gene calls are TRBV6-4 and TRBJ2-2; D tentatively fits TRBD1 or TRBD2 (5 bases each). The V end lost 4 bases, the J end lost 4 bases, and 16 bases lay between the germline ends. In germline, CDR1 is MRHNA, CDR2 SNTAGT. CDR3 length: 16 amino acids. CDR3: CASSGSNEGTTGELFF. The CDR3 nucleotides read TGTGCCAGCAGTGGCTCTAATGAAGGGACCACCGGGGAGCTGTTTTTT.

This clonotype has a handful of counts. The chain carries TRBV12-3 or TRBV12-4 and TRBJ1-1; TRBD1 agrees at 10 bases. Trimming took 6 bases from V and 3 from J; bases not matched to a gene: 4. The CDR3 length is 14 residues. The CDR3 is CASSPDRGDTEAFF. The CDR3 DNA follows: TGTGCCAGCAGCCCGGACAGGGGGGACACTGAAGCTTTCTTT.

J is TRBJ2-1 and V is TRBV5-6, with D uncertain. Germline loops: CDR1 SGHDT, CDR2 YYEEEE. The CDR3 length is 12 residues. Trimming shortened V by 2 bases and J by 9 bases, and 9 bases separated the two germline ends. The CDR3 sequence: CASSFNGVEQFF. CDR3 in DNA: TGTGCCAGCAGCTTTAATGGGGTTGAGCAGTTCTTC. Combining the CDR3 with reference TRBV5-6 and TRBJ2-1 gives the whole variable domain DAGVTQSPTHLIKTRGQQVTLRCSPKSGHDTVSWYQQALGQGPQFIFQYYEEEERQRGNFPDRFSGHQFPNYSSELNVNALLLGDSALYLCASSFNGVEQFFGPGTRLTVL.

V usage is TRBV7-9 and J usage is TRBJ2-3, with 10 bases aligning to TRBD2. Unmatched junction bases numbered 5, after V lost 6 bases and J lost 2 bases. The CDR3 is 15 residues long. Germline CDR1 reads SEHNR; CDR2 reads FQNEAQ (reference sequence). This chain's CDR3 is CASRRSGGITDTQYF. In DNA form, the CDR3 reads TGTGCCAGCAGACGTAGCGGGGGGATCACAGATACGCAGTATTTT. The whole variable domain, filled in from reference TRBV7-9 and TRBJ2-3, reads DTGVSQNPRHKITKRGQNVTFRCDPISEHNRLYWYRQTLGQGPEFLTYFQNEAQLEKSRLLSDRFSAERPKGSFSTLEIQRTEQGDSAMYLCASRRSGGITDTQYFGPGTRLTVL.

The chain is built from TRBV11-2 and TRBJ2-7, with TRBD1 matching over 8 bases. The CDR3 has 16 amino acids. V lost 0 bases to trimming and J lost 3 bases; unmatched junction nucleotides: 7. The germline gives CDR1 SGHAT, CDR2 FQNNGV. The CDR3, as DNA: TGTGCCAGCAGCTTAGAGAACAGGGGGATTTACTACGAGCAGTACTTC. It codes for CASSLENRGIYYEQYF.

The chain employs TRBV6-5 and TRBJ2-3; 7 bases are shared with TRBD2. This CDR3 has 17 residues. The junction had 11 bases not matched to a gene; V was cut back by 4 bases and J by 1 base. Germline CDR1 MNHEY, CDR2 SVGAGI. The CDR3 DNA reads TGTGCCAGCAGTTCCCGTGTCCTAGCGGAGCGCACAGATACGCAGTATTTT. It is translated as CASSSRVLAERTDTQYF.

This clonotype was observed at least ten times. The chain uses TRBV12-3 or TRBV12-4 and TRBJ1-1; D is undetermined. CDR3 length: 16 amino acids. The V end lost 2 bases, the J end lost 0 bases, and 13 bases lay between the germline ends. DNA for the CDR3: TGTGCCAGCAGTTTAAGGTTCGGTAATATGAACACTGAAGCTTTCTTT. It is translated as CASSLRFGNMNTEAFF.

This clonotype occurred a few times. The J gene is TRBJ1-5, the V gene TRBV20-1; 10 bases are shared with TRBD1. The CDR3 contains 15 residues. After removal of 5 bases from V and 6 bases from J, the junction contained 10 bases not matched to a gene. CDR1 is DFQATT and CDR2 is SNEGSKA in the germline V gene (reference sequence). In DNA, the CDR3 is TGCAGTGCTGGCCCTCCGGGACAGGGGAGTCAGCCCCAGCATTTT. This codes for CSAGPPGQGSQPQHF.

V and J are TRBV15 and TRBJ2-1, with D uncertain. Trimming cost V 0 bases and J 7 bases, with 7 bases left between them. Germline V gene data show CDR1 as LNHNV and CDR2 as YYDKDF (reference sequence). The CDR3 is made up of 13 amino acids. The CDR3 is CATSREGLNEQFF. The CDR3 DNA follows: TGTGCCACCAGCAGAGAAGGGTTGAATGAGCAGTTCTTC. The variable domain in full, completed from reference TRBV15 and TRBJ2-1, reads DAMVIQNPRYQVTQFGKPVTLSCSQTLNHNVMYWYQQKSSQAPKLLFHYYDKDFNNEADTPDNFQSRRPNTSFCFLDIRSPGLGDTAMYLCATSREGLNEQFFGPGTRLTVL.

This clonotype was recorded a few times. CDR3 residues: CASSLARTGNTDTQYF. In DNA, the CDR3 is TGTGCCAGCAGCTTAGCCCGGACAGGGAACACAGATACGCAGTATTTT. The chain combines TRBV7-8 with TRBJ2-3; TRBD1 matches 8 bases. The V segment lost 0 bases and the J segment 2 bases; nucleotides outside the gene matches: 4. The CDR3 extends over 16 amino acids. Germline loops: CDR1 SGHVS, CDR2 FQNEAQ.

This clonotype was counted a few times. The chain combines TRBV25-1 with TRBJ1-3; 7 bases map to TRBD1. The germline V gene encodes CDR1 MGHDK and CDR2 SYGVNS. Trimming removed 5 bases from V and 4 bases from J; junction bases left unmatched: 8. The CDR3 is 15 residues long. The chain's CDR3 is CASSPGQLSGNTIYF. CDR3 in DNA: TGTGCCAGCAGTCCGGGACAGCTTTCCGGAAACACCATATATTTT.

V and J are TRBV11-3 and TRBJ2-2; the D gene could be TRBD1 or TRBD2 (6 bases each). Germline-derived CDR1 and CDR2 are SGHNT and YENEEA. Trimming took 0 bases from V and 3 from J, leaving 11 bases between them. CDR3 size: 16 residues. For the CDR3, the DNA is TGTGCCAGCAGCTTAGAGCCAGGGGAGGACACCGGGGAGCTGTTTTTT. This gives the protein CASSLEPGEDTGELFF.

The chain is built from TRBV5-1 and TRBJ2-3; D unclear. V lost 0 bases, J lost 5 bases, and 10 bases lay in between. There are 14 residues in the CDR3. The germline CDR1 and CDR2 sequences are SGHRS and YFSETQ. CDR3 sequence: CASSLEDPRDTQYF. DNA for the CDR3: TGCGCCAGCAGCTTGGAGGACCCGAGAGATACGCAGTATTTT.

The CDR3 coding sequence is TGTGCCAGCACCCCCAGGGGGCCGGCTAATGAAAAACTGTTTTTT. As protein: CASTPRGPANEKLFF. V gene TRBV2 combines with J gene TRBJ1-4; 8 bases are shared with TRBD1. V gave up 7 bases and J gave up 3 bases; unmatched junction bases: 7. The length of the CDR3 is 15 residues. Germline V CDR1 and CDR2: SNHLY, FYNNEI.